These 32 T cell receptor beta chains were all obtained from the same sample, sequenced in a study of tumor-infiltrating lymphocytes in oesophageal squamous cell carcinoma. TCRdb called the PCR reads again in MiXCR, with one record for every CDR3 protein. The data hold under 20,000 distinct CDR3 sequences, with around 43% observed a single time. Sequenced: blood. The source of these receptors is a male donor with esophageal squamous cell carcinoma.

This clonotype has ten or more counts. The chain has TRBV28 and TRBJ1-5; 9 bases match TRBD1. This CDR3 spans 17 amino acids. Trimming at V came to 6 bases and at J to 1 base, leaving 10 bases not matched to a gene. Germline V lookup: CDR1 MDHEN, CDR2 SYDVKM. The CDR3: CASRGGQGQGSNQPQHF. In DNA form, the CDR3 reads TGTGCCAGCAGGGGGGGGCAGGGACAGGGCAGCAATCAGCCCCAGCATTTT.

In this sample, this clonotype turned up many times. This may be a read error, as it is one base from a much larger clone. Written as DNA, the CDR3 is TGTGCCAGCAGCCCATCAGGGGGGGGCCAAGAGACCCAGTTCTTC. As protein: CASSPSGGGQETQFF. The rearrangement joins TRBV7-8 to TRBJ2-5, with D perhaps assigned TRBD1 or TRBD2 (7 bases each). The better agreement between TRBJ2-1 and the DNA end casts doubt on the J call. The CDR3 is 15 amino acids. CDR1 and CDR2 (germline): SGHVS, FQNEAQ.

Concerning this clonotype: Its ends do not fully match the called genes, so a read error is possible. This chain connects TRBV7-6 to TRBJ1-4; D is uncertain. Looked up from germline, CDR1 is SGHVS and CDR2 is FNYEAQ. This CDR3 is built from 14 residues. CDR3 loop: CASSLSMADEKLFF. The CDR3 DNA reads as TGTGCTAGCAGCCTAAGTATGGCCGATGAAAAACTGTTTTTT.

Judged by abundance, this clonotype is medium-sized. The gene calls are TRBV7-9 and TRBJ2-3, with TRBD2 matching over 14 bases. The CDR3 runs to 18 residues. Per germline, CDR1 SEHNR and CDR2 FQNEAQ (reference sequence). Losses at the gene ends were 4 bases for V and 5 bases for J; bases not matched to a gene: 11. The CDR3, as DNA: TGTGCCAGCAGCTCAACGTCGACTAGCGGGGGGGTTATAGATACGCAGTATTTT. Its translation: CASSSTSTSGGVIDTQYF.

This clonotype is classed as medium-sized. CDR3 nucleotide sequence: TGTGCCAGCAGCCAAGACAGGGGTGAGGAAAAACTGTTTTTT. This translates into CASSQDRGEEKLFF. The J gene is TRBJ1-4, the V gene TRBV7-9, with 8 bases fitting TRBD1. CDR3 length: 14 amino acids. V dropped 5 bases and J dropped 8; count of bases not matched to a gene: 7. The germline gives CDR1 SEHNR, CDR2 FQNEAQ (reference sequence).

In this sample, this clonotype turned up many times. J is TRBJ1-5 and V is TRBV12-3 or TRBV12-4, with D possibly TRBD1 on 5 matching bases. This CDR3 region has 13 residues. With 8 bases removed from V and 7 bases from J, the gap between germline ends came to 15 bases. The CDR3 region has the DNA TGTGCCAGCGGGGGGGGGGGAAAACAGCCCCAGCATTTT. Its translation: CASGGGGKQPQHF.

The chain recombines TRBV7-3 with TRBJ2-2, with 14 bases that match TRBD2. The V gene's germline CDR1 is SGHTA and CDR2 FQGTGA. J lost 4 bases, V lost 1 base, and 5 bases had no gene match. This CDR3 has 18 residues. CDR3 region: CASSLSPGLAGVTGELFF. CDR3 nucleotide sequence: TGTGCCAGCAGCTTAAGTCCGGGACTAGCGGGAGTCACCGGGGAGCTGTTTTTT.

This clonotype was counted between two and nine times. It is likely a read error, because the conserved phenylalanine at the end of the CDR3 is missing. The DNA is left out, because the CDR3 cannot be placed on it with certainty; the CDR3 is given as TCRdb lists it. The chain uses TRBV6-1 and TRBJ1-1; the D call of TRBD1 is as the table states it, not checked on the DNA. CDR1 and CDR2 from the germline V gene are MNHNS and SASEGT. 8 amino acids form the CDR3, both terminal residues included. The chain's CDR3 is CASSEGPT.

The V and J genes are TRBV7-8 and TRBJ2-4; D not certain. TRBJ2-7 matches the DNA end more closely, so the J call is doubtful. The CDR3 runs 14 residues. Germline CDR1 reads SGHVS; CDR2 reads FQNEAQ. The CDR3 protein is CASSLDTRNYEQYF. The CDR3 bases are TGTGCCAGCAGCTTAGATACCCGGAATTACGAGCAGTACTTC.

This clonotype was seen many times. It is likely a read error, because the conserved phenylalanine at the end of the CDR3 is missing. The DNA is left out, because the CDR3 cannot be placed on it with certainty; the CDR3 is given as TCRdb lists it. The chain uses TRBV7-2 and TRBJ2-1; the table's D call TRBD1 went unverified against the DNA. From germline, CDR1 is SGHTA and CDR2 FQGNSA. The CDR3 adds up to 8 amino acids, both ends counted. The CDR3 sequence is CASSLHPP.

By proportion, this clonotype is medium-sized. This rearrangement joins TRBV7-9 to TRBJ2-3, with 8 bases identical to TRBD1. Germline V gives CDR1 SEHNR, CDR2 FQNEAQ (reference sequence). V trimming: 5 bases; J trimming: 1 base; junction bases outside the gene matches: 5. The CDR3 has 15 amino acids. The CDR3 spells CASSPQGQGTDTQYF. The CDR3, as DNA: TGTGCCAGCAGCCCGCAGGGACAGGGCACAGATACGCAGTATTTT. Supplemented by reference TRBV7-9 and TRBJ2-3, the full variable domain reads DTGVSQNPRHKITKRGQNVTFRCDPISEHNRLYWYRQTLGQGPEFLTYFQNEAQLEKSRLLSDRFSAERPKGSFSTLEIQRTEQGDSAMYLCASSPQGQGTDTQYFGPGTRLTVL.

V and J are TRBV6-1 and TRBJ2-2, with 9 nucleotides matching TRBD2. With V trimmed by 6 bases and J by 6 bases, 8 bases remained unmatched. Per the germline V gene, CDR1 is MNHNS and CDR2 is SASEGT. The length of the CDR3 is 15 residues. This CDR3 reads CASRRGRGGPGELFF. The CDR3 DNA reads as TGTGCCAGCAGAAGGGGGCGGGGGGGCCCCGGGGAGCTGTTTTTT.

This clonotype has at least ten counts. This CDR3 fails to terminate in the conserved phenylalanine or tryptophan, so it likely reflects a read error. Because the CDR3's place on the DNA is in doubt, the DNA is left out and the CDR3 is given as listed by TCRdb. This rearrangement joins TRBV7-9 to TRBJ2-7; the table's D call, TRBD1, has no DNA check behind it. The germline gives CDR1 SEHNR, CDR2 FQNEAQ (reference sequence). The CDR3 adds up to 17 amino acids, both ends counted. CDR3: CASSLAPLNPYGYTFGS.

This clonotype is a singleton in its sample. The J gene is TRBJ2-7, the V gene TRBV11-2, with 9 bases identical to TRBD2. The J call may not be correct, given that the DNA end is closer to TRBJ2-5. The CDR3 totals 15 residues. The germline gives CDR1 SGHAT, CDR2 FQNNGV. CDR3 sequence (DNA): TGTGCCAGCAGCTTACAAAGCGGGAGGTGGGAGACCCAGTACTTC. It specifies CASSLQSGRWETQYF.

By sample fraction, this clonotype is large. The chain joins TRBV7-9 to TRBJ2-5; no firm D call. Looked up from germline, CDR1 is SEHNR and CDR2 is FQNEAQ (reference sequence). This CDR3 contains 15 residues. V was cut by 4 bases and J by 2 bases, with 14 bases left in between. This chain's CDR3 is CASSSGPSQQETQYF. The CDR3, as DNA: TGTGCCAGCAGCTCTGGACCCTCCCAGCAAGAGACCCAGTACTTC.

This clonotype was observed a single time. Likely a read error: the CDR3 ends without its conserved phenylalanine or tryptophan. The limits of the CDR3 on the DNA are not certain, so only TCRdb's listed CDR3 is given. The V call is TRBV7-2, the J call TRBJ1-1. The CDR3 has 17 residues if both end residues are counted. Germline V gene lookup returns CDR1 SGHTA and CDR2 FQGNSA. This chain's CDR3 is CASSPDSTNYNEQFFGQ.

This clonotype has a count of ten or more. This sequence joins TRBV6-1 and TRBJ2-1; D uncertain. Near its end, the DNA agrees better with TRBJ2-7, so the J call may be wrong. The CDR3 has 15 amino acids. Germline V gene sequence: CDR1 MNHNS, CDR2 SASEGT. The CDR3 region has the DNA TGTGCCAGCAGGTACGACCCGAGCTCCTACAATGAGCAGTACTTC. It yields the protein CASRYDPSSYNEQYF.

Only a few counts were recorded for this clonotype. The rearrangement links TRBV15 to TRBJ1-5; 9 nucleotides line up with TRBD1. V lost 5 bases, J lost 4 bases, and 6 bases stayed unmatched. The CDR3 runs to 15 residues. Germline V gene lookup returns CDR1 LNHNV and CDR2 YYDKDF (reference sequence). The DNA for the CDR3 is TGTGCCACCAGCTTAACCGGGACAGGGAATCAGCCCCAGCATTTT. Residues: CATSLTGTGNQPQHF.

This clonotype was detected many times. The CDR3 DNA reads as TGTGCCAGCAGCTTGCCTCCCATTGGGGGCCGATTTCAGAGCATTCAGTACTTC. Translating it yields CASSLPPIGGRFQSIQYF. The rearrangement joins TRBV5-4 to TRBJ2-4, with D perhaps TRBD1 (6 bases). The ends were cut back, 1 base at V and 9 bases at J, with 26 bases in the middle. From germline, CDR1 is SGHNT and CDR2 YYREEE (reference sequence). CDR3 length: 18 amino acids. The full variable domain, in which reference TRBV5-4 and TRBJ2-4 provide the parts outside the CDR3, is ETGVTQSPTHLIKTRGQQVTLRCSSQSGHNTVSWYQQALGQGPQFIFQYYREEENGRGNFPPRFSGLQFPNYSSELNVNALELDDSALYLCASSLPPIGGRFQSIQYFGAGTRLSVL.

This clonotype has ten or more counts. CDR3: CASSLPGREYAEAFF. The CDR3 bases are TGTGCCAGTAGTCTACCTGGGAGGGAGTATGCTGAAGCTTTCTTT. The genes are TRBV19 and TRBJ1-1; D is uncertain. Germline CDR1 LNHDA, CDR2 SQIVND (reference sequence). V dropped 5 bases and J dropped 6 bases, with 19 bases sitting between them. The CDR3 spans 15 residues.

This chain joins TRBV6-1 and TRBJ2-1, with TRBD1 matching over 8 bases. The assigned J gene may be wrong: the sequence end matches TRBJ2-7 better. CDR1 is MNHNS, CDR2 SASEGT, per germline. This CDR3 contains 14 residues. Here the CDR3 reads CASTYERQGNEQYF. CDR3 nucleotides: TGTGCCAGCACCTACGAGAGACAGGGGAACGAGCAGTACTTC.

This clonotype has ten or more counts. This chain links TRBV9 with TRBJ2-3; D remains ambiguous. The CDR3 sequence is 15 residues long. The ends were cut back, 2 bases at V and 0 bases at J, with 10 bases in the middle. Per the germline V gene, CDR1 is SGDLS and CDR2 is YYNGEE. The CDR3 DNA reads TGTGCCAGCAGCGTCATGGGTACTAGCACAGATACGCAGTATTTT. Protein product: CASSVMGTSTDTQYF.

The chain joins TRBV20-1 to TRBJ1-2, with 10 positions matching TRBD1. Germline V lookup: CDR1 DFQATT, CDR2 SNEGSKA (reference sequence). The CDR3 consists of 12 residues. Unmatched junction bases numbered 7, after V lost 7 bases and J lost 8 bases. CDR3 DNA sequence: TGCAGTGGTCTGACAGGGGGCGTCGGCTACACCTTC. The encoded protein is CSGLTGGVGYTF.

This clonotype was detected many times. CDR3 bases: TGTGCCAGCAGCTCTAGAACGGGACAGGGGGCGAGGAACGAGCAGTACTTC. Residues: CASSSRTGQGARNEQYF. The chain couples TRBV11-2 to TRBJ2-7; TRBD1 agrees at 12 bases. The J segment lost 5 bases and the V segment lost 4 bases, leaving 12 bases of the junction unmatched. Germline lookup yields CDR1 SGHAT and CDR2 FQNNGV. The CDR3 is made up of 17 amino acids.

This clonotype occurred many times. The chain combines TRBV5-1 with TRBJ2-6, with D hard to call. The V end was cut by 4 bases, the J end by 2 bases, with 10 bases between. CDR3 length equals 15 residues. Germline-derived CDR1 and CDR2 are SGHRS and YFSETQ. CDR3 nucleotide sequence: TGCGCCAGCAGCCCAACAACCGCTGGGGCCAACGTCCTGACTTTC. Translated, it gives CASSPTTAGANVLTF. The whole variable domain, remainder taken from reference TRBV5-1 and TRBJ2-6, is KAGVTQTPRYLIKTRGQQVTLSCSPISGHRSVSWYQQTPGQGLQFLFEYFSETQRNKGNFPGRFSGRQFSNSRSEMNVSTLELGDSALYLCASSPTTAGANVLTFGAGSRLTVL.

The chain couples TRBV28 to TRBJ1-5; 7 positions match TRBD1. The germline V gene has CDR1 MDHEN and CDR2 SYDVKM. The trim removed 3 bases at V and 0 bases at J, leaving 17 bases unmatched. The CDR3 is made up of 20 amino acids. This CDR3 reads CASSFSSQGRGGYSNQPQHF. In DNA, the CDR3 is TGTGCCAGCAGTTTTTCCTCACAGGGGAGGGGTGGCTATAGCAATCAGCCCCAGCATTTT.

This clonotype is termed medium-sized. CDR3 sequence: CASSSATGGTQFF. CDR3 bases: TGTGCCAGCAGCTCAGCGACAGGGGGTACGCAGTTCTTC. This chain connects TRBV7-3 to TRBJ2-1; 9 bases fit TRBD1. With 4 bases clipped from V and 12 bases from J, the junction kept 7 bases outside the gene matches. CDR1 and CDR2 (germline): SGHTA, FQGTGA. The CDR3 covers 13 residues. Supplemented by reference TRBV7-3 and TRBJ2-1, the full variable domain reads GAGVSQTPSNKVTEKGKYVELRCDPISGHTALYWYRQSLGQGPEFLIYFQGTGAADDSGLPNDRFFAVRPEGSVSTLKIQRTERGDSAVYLCASSSATGGTQFFGPGTRLTVL.

Comments on this clonotype: A read error may account for a junction end that differs from germline. The rearrangement joins TRBV12-3 or TRBV12-4 to TRBJ2-5; D possibly corresponds to TRBD2 (6 bases). This CDR3 is built from 17 residues. CDR3: CASSFLVGGANTGELYF. CDR3 sequence (DNA): TGTGCCAGCAGTTTTCTCGTCGGGGGAGCGAACACCGGGGAGCTGTATTTT.

The chain has TRBV6-6 and TRBJ2-3; D call uncertain. The J call could be wrong; TRBJ2-7 is a better fit for the DNA end. The CDR3 runs 15 residues. Germline values: CDR1 MNHNY, CDR2 SVGAGI (reference sequence). CDR3 in amino acids: CASSYGRIPIYEQYF. In DNA form, the CDR3 reads TGTGCCAGCAGTTACGGTCGGATCCCAATCTACGAGCAGTACTTC.

This clonotype has just a few counts. This chain joins TRBV7-3 and TRBJ2-5; 11 bases line up with TRBD2. TRBJ2-3 matches the DNA end more closely, so the J call is doubtful. The CDR3 is 16 residues long. CDR1 is SGHTA and CDR2 is FQGTGA in the germline V gene. CDR3 sequence reads: CASSLSLTSGSYTQYF. CDR3 in DNA: TGTGCCAGCAGCTTAAGCCTAACTAGCGGGAGTTATACGCAGTATTTT.

To note about this clonotype: A read error is likely, as this CDR3 ends without the conserved phenylalanine or tryptophan. The limits of the CDR3 on the DNA are not certain, so only TCRdb's listed CDR3 is given. This chain links TRBV6-1 with TRBJ2-1; TRBD2, the table's D call, was not compared with the DNA. Ends included, the CDR3 has 10 residues. The germline gives CDR1 MNHNS, CDR2 SASEGT. This CDR3 reads CASSERGLFS.

The rearrangement links TRBV7-6 to TRBJ2-1, with 10 bases lining up with TRBD2. The CDR3 is made up of 16 amino acids. Germline trimming cut 0 bases from V and 9 bases from J; bases unmatched to any gene: 8. The germline CDR1 and CDR2 sequences are SGHVS and FNYEAQ. For the CDR3, the DNA is TGTGCCAGCAGCTTAGCGAGCGGGAGGGCCGTGACTGAGCAGTTCTTC. Protein: CASSLASGRAVTEQFF. Full variable domain (rest looked up from reference TRBV7-6 and TRBJ2-1): GAGVSQSPRYKVTKRGQDVALRCDPISGHVSLYWYRQALGQGPEFLTYFNYEAQQDKSGLPNDRFSAERPEGSISTLTIQRTEQRDSAMYRCASSLASGRAVTEQFFGPGTRLTVL.